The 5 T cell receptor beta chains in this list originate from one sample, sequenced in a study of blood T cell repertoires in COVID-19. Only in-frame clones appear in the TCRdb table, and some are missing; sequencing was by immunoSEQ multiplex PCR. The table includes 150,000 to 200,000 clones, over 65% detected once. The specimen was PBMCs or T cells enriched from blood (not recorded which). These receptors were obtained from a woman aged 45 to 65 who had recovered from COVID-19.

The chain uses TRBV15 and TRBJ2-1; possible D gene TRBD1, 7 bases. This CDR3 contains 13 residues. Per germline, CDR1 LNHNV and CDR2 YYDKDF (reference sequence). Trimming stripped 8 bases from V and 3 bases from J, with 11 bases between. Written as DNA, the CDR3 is TGTGCCACCTCCAGGGGGGTCTACAATGAGCAGTTCTTC. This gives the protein CATSRGVYNEQFF.

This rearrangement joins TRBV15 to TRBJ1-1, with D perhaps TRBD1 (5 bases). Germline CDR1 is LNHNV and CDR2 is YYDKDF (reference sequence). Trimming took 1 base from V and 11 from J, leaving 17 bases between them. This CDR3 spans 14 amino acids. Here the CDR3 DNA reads TGTGCCACCAGCAGAGGGGGGGAGGGAATGCGTGCTTTCTTT. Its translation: CATSRGGEGMRAFF.

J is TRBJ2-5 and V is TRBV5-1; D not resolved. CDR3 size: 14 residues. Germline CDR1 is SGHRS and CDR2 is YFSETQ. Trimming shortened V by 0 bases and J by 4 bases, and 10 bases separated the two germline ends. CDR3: CASSLGPSGETQYF. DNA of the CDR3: TGCGCCAGCAGCTTGGGACCCTCAGGAGAGACCCAGTACTTC.

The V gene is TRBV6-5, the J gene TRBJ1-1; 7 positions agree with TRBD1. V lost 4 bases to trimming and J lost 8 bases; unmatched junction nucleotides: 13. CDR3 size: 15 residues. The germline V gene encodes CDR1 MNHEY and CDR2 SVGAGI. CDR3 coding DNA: TGTGCCAGCAGTTGGTCCCTCGACAGGGCGCTAGAAGCTTTCTTT. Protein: CASSWSLDRALEAFF.

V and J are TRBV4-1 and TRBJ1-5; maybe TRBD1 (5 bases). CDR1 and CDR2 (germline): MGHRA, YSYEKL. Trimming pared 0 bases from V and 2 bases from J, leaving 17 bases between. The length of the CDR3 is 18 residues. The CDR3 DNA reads TGCGCCAGCAGCCAAGATCCCTCAGGGCTGCAGGGCAATCAGCCCCAGCATTTT. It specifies CASSQDPSGLQGNQPQHF.